One and the same sample provided the 14 T cell receptor beta chains below, sequenced in a study of blood T cells in healthy people across ages. A second PCR of roughly 7 to 11 cycles used a sample-barcoded 5' primer and a J-beta primer mix. TCRdb recomputed calls from the 5' RACE reads with MiXCR, one row per CDR3 protein. Here the sample spans almost 1 million distinct CDR3 sequences, roughly 51% being singletons. The sample comprised blood. The receptors derive from a woman aged 60-70 years in good health.

The gene calls are TRBV28 and TRBJ2-7, with 10 positions matching TRBD2. The junction had 8 bases not matched to a gene; V was cut back by 3 bases and J by 6 bases. Germline CDR1 MDHEN, CDR2 SYDVKM. The CDR3 covers 15 residues. In nucleotides, the CDR3 is TGTGCCAGCAGTTTCCCGAACTTAGCGGGAGGCGAGCAGTACTTC. Encoded protein: CASSFPNLAGGEQYF.

The chain links TRBV19 to TRBJ1-5, with D uncertain. The CDR3 consists of 13 residues. The V gene lost 6 bases and the J gene lost 3 bases, with 9 bases spanning the gap. The germline gives CDR1 LNHDA, CDR2 SQIVND (reference sequence). The CDR3: CASSWVNNQPQHF. CDR3 bases: TGTGCCAGTAGCTGGGTTAACAATCAGCCCCAGCATTTT.

A remark on this clonotype: The junction and the germline gene differ at one end; a read error may be behind it. The chain links TRBV12-3 or TRBV12-4 to TRBJ2-3, with D perhaps being TRBD1 or TRBD2 (5 bases each). There are 12 residues in the CDR3. The CDR3 DNA is TGTGCCGGCAGCAACGGGGCGGATACGCAGTATTTT. Its protein is CAGSNGADTQYF.

This clonotype has only a few counts. V usage is TRBV28 and J usage is TRBJ2-5, with D perhaps TRBD1 (5 bases). The length of the CDR3 is 14 residues. With 5 bases removed from V and 5 bases from J, the gap between germline ends came to 15 bases. The germline V gene has CDR1 MDHEN and CDR2 SYDVKM. In nucleotides, the CDR3 is TGTGCCAGCAGTCCGACAGCCGGACGGGAGACCCAGTACTTC. The encoded protein is CASSPTAGRETQYF.

This clonotype was seen more than once but under ten times. This chain links TRBV9 with TRBJ2-7; 9 nucleotides match TRBD2. V trimming: 4 bases; J trimming: 0 bases; junction bases outside the gene matches: 8. The CDR3 covers 16 residues. Germline V lookup: CDR1 SGDLS, CDR2 YYNGEE. The CDR3 spells CASSPEAGGSSYEQYF. CDR3 DNA sequence: TGTGCCAGCAGCCCTGAGGCGGGAGGGAGCTCCTACGAGCAGTACTTC.

V gene TRBV4-2 combines with J gene TRBJ2-7; D unclear. The germline V gene has CDR1 LGHNA and CDR2 YNFKEQ. This CDR3 comprises 15 residues. Trimming left V 0 bases short and J 2 bases short, with 11 bases between. The CDR3 DNA is TGTGCCAGCAGCCAAGAAGTGGTCGAAACCTACGAGCAGTACTTC. Translation: CASSQEVVETYEQYF.

The chain combines TRBV4-1 with TRBJ1-2; a possible D gene is TRBD1 (5 bases). The germline V gene encodes CDR1 MGHRA and CDR2 YSYEKL. Trimming took off 7 bases at V and 5 bases at J, with 20 bases between the two ends. This CDR3 is 15 amino acids long. The CDR3, as DNA: TGCGCCAGCACCCTCCAGGCCGGGACTGCGTATGGCTACACCTTC. Translating gives CASTLQAGTAYGYTF.

This clonotype occurred a few times. The rearrangement uses TRBV24-1 and TRBJ2-3; possible D gene TRBD2, 6 bases. Germline loops: CDR1 KGHDR, CDR2 SFDVKD. Trimming took off 9 bases at V and 2 bases at J, with 11 bases between the two ends. CDR3 size: 13 residues. The CDR3 protein is CATDGGLTDTQYF. DNA for the CDR3: TGTGCCACCGACGGGGGACTCACAGATACGCAGTATTTT.

The gene calls are TRBV7-9 and TRBJ1-4, with 9 positions matching TRBD1. Germline CDR1 reads SEHNR; CDR2 reads FQNEAQ (reference sequence). The CDR3 contains 14 residues. V gave up 3 bases and J gave up 8 bases; unmatched junction bases: 4. CDR3 sequence: CASSLRTGEEKLFF. In DNA form, the CDR3 reads TGTGCCAGCAGCTTGCGGACAGGGGAAGAAAAACTGTTTTTT.

This clonotype has a handful of counts. The chain carries TRBV10-3 and TRBJ2-7, with D maybe TRBD2 (5 bases). Germline V gene data show CDR1 as ENHRY and CDR2 as SYGVKD. The CDR3 length is 14 residues. Trimming took off 0 bases at V and 2 bases at J, with 8 bases between the two ends. The CDR3: CAISESELAYEQYF. The CDR3 DNA reads as TGTGCCATCAGTGAGTCAGAACTAGCCTACGAGCAGTACTTC.

The V and J genes are TRBV6-5 and TRBJ2-5, with TRBD1 matching over 12 bases. With the DNA end fitting TRBJ2-7 better, the J assignment may be wrong. CDR3 size: 17 residues. Germline V CDR1 and CDR2: MNHEY, SVGAGI. CDR3 sequence reads: CASSSPGQGANSYEQYF. Written as DNA, the CDR3 is TGTGCCAGCAGTTCCCCGGGACAGGGGGCAAATTCCTACGAGCAGTACTTC.

This clonotype showed up just a few times. The gene calls are TRBV12-3 or TRBV12-4 and TRBJ2-7, with unresolved D. CDR3 size: 14 residues. V was trimmed by 6 bases and J by 5 bases, leaving 17 bases between them. The CDR3 spells CASRNRAPRNEQYF. The CDR3 region has the DNA TGTGCCAGCAGAAACCGGGCCCCAAGAAACGAGCAGTACTTC.

Remarks on this clonotype: One end of the junction does not line up with germline, which may come from a read error. V gene TRBV5-1 combines with J gene TRBJ2-5, with a tentative D call TRBD1 (5 bases). The CDR3 is 13 amino acids. The germline gives CDR1 SGHRS, CDR2 YFSETQ. The CDR3 DNA follows: TGCGCCAGCATCTTGTACAGGCAAGAGACCCAGTACTTC. Translation gives CASILYRQETQYF.

The chain employs TRBV11-2 and TRBJ2-5; D is undetermined. Per the germline V gene, CDR1 is SGHAT and CDR2 is FQNNGV. Deletions cut 1 base from V and 2 bases from J, with 11 bases between. The CDR3 is made up of 15 amino acids. CDR3 protein: CASSLVVHKQETQYF. The CDR3 bases are TGTGCCAGCAGCTTAGTGGTGCATAAACAAGAGACCCAGTACTTC.